Below, 21 T cell receptor beta chains from the same sample are listed, as sequenced in a study of cytomegalovirus exposure and HLA in healthy donors. The PCR contained 60 Vbeta and 13 Jbeta primers. Data came from immunoSEQ multiplex PCR; TCRdb stores just in-frame clones and leaves some out. This sample's clone table lists 200,000 to 250,000 clones. The material sequenced was PBMCs. The source of these receptors is a woman in her twenties or thirties in good health and CMV-seropositive.

The CDR3 spells CASSPEIEDEQFF. For the CDR3, the DNA is TGTGCCAGCAGCCCCGAGATCGAGGATGAGCAGTTCTTC. The J gene is TRBJ2-1, the V gene TRBV7-9; the D is unclear. The CDR3 contains 13 residues. V lost 5 bases to trimming and J lost 8 bases, with 13 bases between them. CDR1 and CDR2 (germline): SEHNR, FQNEAQ (reference sequence).

V gene TRBV28 combines with J gene TRBJ1-1; D is ambiguous. CDR3 length: 15 amino acids. Germline CDR1 MDHEN, CDR2 SYDVKM. Trimming pared 1 base from V and 2 bases from J, leaving 11 bases between. The chain's CDR3 is CASSLSYVLNTEAFF. In nucleotides, the CDR3 is TGTGCCAGCAGTTTATCCTATGTCCTCAACACTGAAGCTTTCTTT.

The chain is built from TRBV5-1 and TRBJ1-1; D possibly corresponds to TRBD1 (6 bases). The V end lost 7 bases, the J end lost 1 base, and 17 bases lay between the germline ends. The CDR3 has 15 amino acids. Germline V gene lookup returns CDR1 SGHRS and CDR2 YFSETQ. CDR3 coding DNA: TGCGCCAGCGGCAACCCCGAGACAGGGAACACTGAAGCTTTCTTT. Translated: CASGNPETGNTEAFF.

The chain is built from TRBV11-2 and TRBJ2-7; TRBD2 might be the D (5 bases). CDR1 and CDR2 (germline): SGHAT, FQNNGV. Deletions cut 8 bases from V and 6 bases from J, with 20 bases between. This CDR3 contains 14 residues. DNA of the CDR3: TGTGCCAGCGCCCCGGACGAGGGATGGGGCGAGCAGTACTTC. Protein product: CASAPDEGWGEQYF.

CDR3: CASKGPERVTGGYTF. In DNA, the CDR3 is TGTGCCAGCAAGGGTCCCGAGAGGGTAACCGGGGGCTACACCTTC. The genes are TRBV6-5 and TRBJ1-2; D uncertain. The CDR3 extends over 15 amino acids. Germline V gene sequence: CDR1 MNHEY, CDR2 SVGAGI. The V end was cut by 7 bases, the J end by 8 bases, with 23 bases between.

The chain carries TRBV29-1 and TRBJ2-1, with D possibly being TRBD1 (5 bases). Germline V gene lookup returns CDR1 SQVTM and CDR2 ANQGSEA. The length of the CDR3 is 13 residues. For the CDR3, the DNA is TGCAGTTTAACAGGCCGGGCCTACAATGAGCAGTTCTTC. Its protein is CSLTGRAYNEQFF.

CDR3 nucleotides: TGTGCCAGCAGAGCCCGGGGGGCTGGAAACACCATATATTTT. The encoded protein is CASRARGAGNTIYF. The chain employs TRBV6-5 and TRBJ1-3; D is perhaps TRBD1 (5 bases). Germline V gives CDR1 MNHEY, CDR2 SVGAGI. V was trimmed by 6 bases and J by 2 bases, leaving 11 bases between them. This CDR3 is built from 14 residues.

As to this clone: The same CDR3 is also encoded by other DNA sequences in this sample. This chain joins TRBV18 and TRBJ2-3; 10 bases agree with TRBD1. Germline lookup yields CDR1 KGHSH and CDR2 LQKENI. The CDR3 is made up of 14 amino acids. The V and J ends lost 3 bases and 3 bases, in that order; junction bases with no gene match: 0. The CDR3 nucleotides are TGTGCCAGCTCACCGGGACAGGGGACAGATACGCAGTATTTT. Its translation: CASSPGQGTDTQYF.

This rearrangement joins TRBV5-1 to TRBJ2-1, with 8 bases that match TRBD2. CDR1 and CDR2 (germline): SGHRS, YFSETQ. With V trimmed by 9 bases and J by 14 bases, 13 bases remained unmatched. The CDR3 length is 12 residues. The CDR3 bases are TGCGCCACCTTTAGCGGGACCCCCGGGGAGTTCTTC. Its protein is CATFSGTPGEFF. The full variable domain, completed using reference TRBV5-1 and TRBJ2-1, is KAGVTQTPRYLIKTRGQQVTLSCSPISGHRSVSWYQQTPGQGLQFLFEYFSETQRNKGNFPGRFSGRQFSNSRSEMNVSTLELGDSALYLCATFSGTPGEFFGPGTRLTVL.

The chain has TRBV30 and TRBJ2-5; TRBD2 agrees at 8 bases. The DNA matches TRBJ2-7 better at its end, which makes the J call doubtful. CDR1 and CDR2 from the germline V gene are GTSNPN and SVGIG (reference sequence). This CDR3 comprises 15 residues. CDR3 region: CASGIAGRPTYEQYF. The CDR3 DNA reads as TGTGCCTCCGGAATAGCGGGAAGGCCGACCTACGAGCAGTACTTC.

This sequence joins TRBV19 and TRBJ1-1; a possible D gene is TRBD1 (6 bases). The V end lost 5 bases, the J end lost 4 bases, and 14 bases lay between the germline ends. This CDR3 has 14 residues. Germline CDR1 reads LNHDA; CDR2 reads SQIVND (reference sequence). CDR3 DNA sequence: TGTGCCAGTAGTTTCGGACAGAAGGGCACTGAAGCTTTCTTT. It yields the protein CASSFGQKGTEAFF.

The chain uses TRBV7-9 and TRBJ2-7; TRBD1 aligns across 9 bases. Germline V lookup: CDR1 SEHNR, CDR2 FQNEAQ (reference sequence). The CDR3 runs 14 residues. The J segment lost 2 bases and the V segment lost 4 bases, leaving 3 bases of the junction unmatched. CDR3 DNA sequence: TGTGCCAGCAGCTACGGGACAGGGACCTACGAGCAGTACTTC. It specifies CASSYGTGTYEQYF. The whole variable domain, remainder taken from reference TRBV7-9 and TRBJ2-7, is DTGVSQNPRHKITKRGQNVTFRCDPISEHNRLYWYRQTLGQGPEFLTYFQNEAQLEKSRLLSDRFSAERPKGSFSTLEIQRTEQGDSAMYLCASSYGTGTYEQYFGPGTRLTVT.

The rearrangement joins TRBV4-1 to TRBJ1-1; 9 nucleotides align to TRBD1. Unmatched junction bases numbered 5, after V lost 5 bases and J lost 7 bases. CDR3 length equals 13 residues. Germline values: CDR1 MGHRA, CDR2 YSYEKL. Written as DNA, the CDR3 is TGCGCCAGCAGCTACAGGGGGCAGGATGAAGCTTTCTTT. It codes for CASSYRGQDEAFF.

The gene calls are TRBV9 and TRBJ2-3; tentative D call: TRBD2 (6 bases). The CDR3 is 14 amino acids. Germline V gene data show CDR1 as SGDLS and CDR2 as YYNGEE. Trimming left V 4 bases short and J 5 bases short, with 14 bases between. The CDR3 bases are TGTGCCAGCAGCTTCGGGACTCTGGGAGATACGCAGTATTTT. As protein: CASSFGTLGDTQYF.

V is TRBV5-5 and J is TRBJ2-4; the D gene is possibly TRBD1 (5 bases). CDR3 size: 15 residues. Germline CDR1 and CDR2: SGHKS and YYEKEE (reference sequence). Trimming took off 4 bases at V and 0 bases at J, with 11 bases between the two ends. This CDR3 is CASSADSLAKNIQYF. In nucleotides, the CDR3 is TGTGCCAGCAGCGCTGACAGTCTAGCCAAAAACATTCAGTACTTC.

This chain links TRBV25-1 with TRBJ1-2; TRBD1 might be the D (6 bases). The CDR3 runs to 13 residues. V gave up 6 bases and J gave up 4 bases, with 12 bases separating them. CDR1 is MGHDK and CDR2 is SYGVNS in the germline V gene. The chain's CDR3 is CASRGTGLYGYTF. In nucleotides, the CDR3 is TGTGCCAGCAGAGGAACAGGGCTCTATGGCTACACCTTC.

The chain couples TRBV28 to TRBJ1-1; tentative D call: TRBD1 (5 bases). This CDR3 has 13 amino acids. V was clipped by 4 bases and J by 11 bases, with 17 bases between them. Germline V CDR1 and CDR2: MDHEN, SYDVKM. In DNA form, the CDR3 reads TGTGCCAGCAGTTGGGATGAGGGGCGGGGTGCTTTCTTT. Residues: CASSWDEGRGAFF.

The V and J genes are TRBV7-2 and TRBJ2-1; a possible D gene is TRBD2 (6 bases). CDR1 and CDR2 (germline): SGHTA, FQGNSA. The CDR3 covers 13 residues. Trimming took off 3 bases at V and 4 bases at J, with 7 bases between the two ends. The CDR3 DNA sequence: TGTGCCAGCAGCTTGACTAGGTACAATGAGCAGTTCTTC. Protein sequence: CASSLTRYNEQFF.

The CDR3 sequence: CASSQDRGRYGYTF. CDR3 nucleotide sequence: TGTGCCAGCAGCCAGGACAGGGGGAGATATGGCTACACCTTC. The genes are TRBV2 and TRBJ1-2, with 10 bases aligning to TRBD1. Germline V gene data show CDR1 as SNHLY and CDR2 as FYNNEI. The CDR3 consists of 14 residues. Trimming at V came to 6 bases and at J to 5 bases, leaving 6 bases not matched to a gene.

This chain uses TRBV2 with TRBJ1-1, with 9 bases aligning to TRBD1. This CDR3 comprises 14 residues. Germline CDR1 is SNHLY and CDR2 is FYNNEI. With 5 bases clipped from V and 4 bases from J, the junction kept 5 bases outside the gene matches. The CDR3 spells CASSRQGEGTEAFF. CDR3 bases: TGTGCCAGCAGTCGACAGGGGGAAGGCACTGAAGCTTTCTTT.

As regards this clone: Other DNA sequences within the sample encode an identical CDR3. The V and J genes are TRBV4-1 and TRBJ2-7; D unclear. Germline values: CDR1 MGHRA, CDR2 YSYEKL. This CDR3 spans 15 amino acids. V was pared by 1 base and J by 5 bases, with 15 bases between. The CDR3 is CASSQAERVAHEQYF. CDR3 nucleotides: TGCGCCAGCAGCCAAGCAGAGCGAGTGGCGCACGAGCAGTACTTC.